These 28 T cell receptor beta chains originate from one sample sequenced in a study of T-cell memory formation after mild COVID-19 (dated by TCRdb to the early 2020s). Libraries were prepared through 5' RACE. Sequencing was carried out with an Illumina NovaSeq 6000. Starting from the raw public reads, TCRdb applied fastp trimming at Q25, assembled clones with MiXCR and retained in-frame beta chains. Each entry is one CDR3 protein sequence, shown with its most common DNA and genes. This sample holds about 560,000 distinct CDR3 sequences; around a sixth were observed only once. Of the sample, around 7.8% is held by the ten largest clones. The sample comprised PBMCs or a T cell subset sorted from them (not recorded which). The receptors were gathered from an adult woman who had mild COVID-19 (a few samples of this study predate the infection). The sample titles of this study are shuffled in the database, so cell type and time point are left out; the donor was told from shared clones.

This clonotype appeared a few times. The chain has TRBV3-1 and TRBJ2-7; TRBD1 is a possible D gene (6 bases). In germline, CDR1 is LGHDT, CDR2 YNNKEL (reference sequence). Deletions cut 2 bases from V and 1 base from J, with 9 bases between. CDR3 length equals 14 residues. As DNA, the CDR3 is TGTGCCAGCAGCCAAATTACAGGGTCCTACGAGCAGTACTTC. It is translated as CASSQITGSYEQYF.

This chain joins TRBV19 and TRBJ2-6, with 12 positions matching TRBD2. Germline-derived CDR1 and CDR2 are LNHDA and SQIVND (reference sequence). This CDR3 contains 19 residues. V lost 3 bases to trimming and J lost 0 bases; unmatched junction nucleotides: 6. As DNA, the CDR3 is TGTGCCAGTAGTATCCGCGGACTAGCGGGAACCTCTGGGGCCAACGTCCTGACTTTC. Its translation: CASSIRGLAGTSGANVLTF.

This clonotype occurred a few times. The genes are TRBV29-1 and TRBJ2-2, with TRBD1 as a possible D gene (5 bases). CDR3 length: 11 residues. The germline CDR1 and CDR2 sequences are SQVTM and ANQGSEA. Trimming left V 6 bases short and J 6 bases short, with 8 bases between. CDR3 region: CSVRDPGELFF. CDR3 DNA: TGCAGCGTCAGGGATCCCGGGGAGCTGTTTTTT.

This clonotype was counted between two and nine times. This chain uses TRBV4-2 with TRBJ2-1; TRBD2 aligns across 11 bases. From germline, CDR1 is LGHNA and CDR2 YNFKEQ. V lost 1 base to trimming and J lost 7 bases; unmatched junction nucleotides: 6. CDR3 size: 16 residues. The CDR3: CASSQGLAGTGNEQFF. The DNA for the CDR3 is TGTGCCAGCAGCCAAGGACTAGCGGGAACAGGGAATGAGCAGTTCTTC.

This clonotype came up a few times. The rearrangement joins TRBV24-1 to TRBJ2-4; the D gene is possibly TRBD2 (6 bases). With 3 bases removed from V and 8 bases from J, the gap between germline ends came to 16 bases. In germline, CDR1 is KGHDR, CDR2 SFDVKD. The length of the CDR3 is 15 residues. The CDR3 DNA sequence: TGTGCCACCAGTGATCCAGGAGGGTTGGAAGACATTCAGTACTTC. It yields the protein CATSDPGGLEDIQYF.

This clonotype has only a few counts. V is TRBV7-9 and J is TRBJ2-2; 8 nucleotides agree with TRBD2. There are 19 residues in the CDR3. V dropped 5 bases and J dropped 2; count of bases not matched to a gene: 16. Germline loops: CDR1 SEHNR, CDR2 FQNEAQ (reference sequence). This CDR3 reads CASSLPLRPSGGNTGELFF. The CDR3 DNA follows: TGTGCCAGCAGCCTCCCTTTGCGTCCAAGCGGGGGAAACACCGGGGAGCTGTTTTTT.

This clonotype appeared a few times. The chain has TRBV6-2 or TRBV6-3 and TRBJ2-6; no firm D call. The V and J ends lost 4 bases and 0 bases respectively, with 7 bases between them. The germline V gene has CDR1 MNHEY and CDR2 SVGEGT. The CDR3 spans 15 residues. The CDR3 nucleotides read TGTGCCAGCAGTTGGGGAAACTCTGGGGCCAACGTCCTGACTTTC. It yields the protein CASSWGNSGANVLTF.

This clonotype was counted between two and nine times. The rearrangement joins TRBV7-9 to TRBJ2-2; D might be TRBD1 (6 bases). The CDR3 is made up of 14 amino acids. The germline V gene has CDR1 SEHNR and CDR2 FQNEAQ (reference sequence). In DNA form, the CDR3 reads TGTGCTTCCCAGGGACACTTGAACACCGGGGAGCTGTTTTTT. Its translation: CASQGHLNTGELFF.

V and J are TRBV12-3 or TRBV12-4 and TRBJ1-2; a weak D match, TRBD1 (6 bases). V was shortened by 2 bases and J by 4 bases, with 17 bases between the two germline ends. This CDR3 contains 16 residues. The CDR3 DNA reads as TGTGCCAGCAGTTTAATTCGGGGGGCATACCTCTATGGCTACACCTTC. Translated, it gives CASSLIRGAYLYGYTF.

The V call is TRBV18, the J call TRBJ2-1; either TRBD1 or TRBD2 may fit D (5 bases each). The CDR3 runs to 14 residues. V was shortened by 2 bases and J by 8 bases, with 13 bases between the two germline ends. Germline values: CDR1 KGHSH, CDR2 LQKENI. CDR3 coding DNA: TGTGCCAGCTCACCATTCCCGGGGCGGTATGAGCAGTTCTTC. It is translated as CASSPFPGRYEQFF.

This clonotype has only a few counts. The chain employs TRBV9 and TRBJ1-2; 11 bases align to TRBD1. Germline loops: CDR1 SGDLS, CDR2 YYNGEE. This CDR3 has 15 residues. The V segment lost 4 bases and the J segment 7 bases; nucleotides outside the gene matches: 9. CDR3 bases: TGTGCCAGCAGCTTGCTAGGACAGGGGGCGTTTGGCTACACCTTC. It encodes CASSLLGQGAFGYTF.

This clonotype was counted many times. The CDR3 loop is CASSPLRIDGYTF. The CDR3 coding sequence is TGTGCCAGCAGTCCTCTTCGAATCGATGGCTACACCTTC. The V gene is TRBV12-3 or TRBV12-4, the J gene TRBJ1-2; D remains ambiguous. V lost 5 bases and J 6 bases, leaving 13 bases between the germline ends. CDR3 length equals 13 residues.

This clonotype was counted between two and nine times. The J gene is TRBJ2-7, the V gene TRBV18; the D gene could be TRBD1 or TRBD2 (5 bases each). The CDR3 spans 14 residues. CDR1 KGHSH and CDR2 LQKENI come from the germline V gene. The V end was cut by 5 bases, the J end by 0 bases, with 11 bases between. The CDR3 reads CASSTGRLSYEQYF. DNA of the CDR3: TGTGCCAGCTCAACGGGACGGCTCTCCTACGAGCAGTACTTC.

The chain is built from TRBV5-8 and TRBJ2-1; 8 nucleotides match TRBD1. There are 16 residues in the CDR3. Germline CDR1 reads SGHTS; CDR2 reads YDEGEE. V shed 4 bases, J shed 9 bases, and the junction held 15 bases outside the gene matches. CDR3 DNA: TGTGCCAGCAGCCCGATCCGCGGGACAGGATACCTTGAGCAGTTCTTC. As protein: CASSPIRGTGYLEQFF.

The V call is TRBV6-6, the J call TRBJ2-1; 7 bases align to TRBD2. The CDR3 extends over 12 amino acids. With 8 bases clipped from V and 6 bases from J, the junction kept 4 bases outside the gene matches. CDR1 MNHNY and CDR2 SVGAGI come from the germline V gene (reference sequence). Written as DNA, the CDR3 is TGTGCCAGCGAAGGGGAGGGCAATGAGCAGTTCTTC. Protein: CASEGEGNEQFF.

V gene TRBV7-9 combines with J gene TRBJ1-1, with D perhaps matching TRBD1 (5 bases). The CDR3 is 16 amino acids. Trimming pared 1 base from V and 5 bases from J, leaving 17 bases between. The germline gives CDR1 SEHNR, CDR2 FQNEAQ (reference sequence). CDR3 protein: CASSLGSGTTGTEAFF. The DNA of the CDR3 is TGTGCCAGCAGCTTAGGCTCGGGGACGACGGGGACTGAAGCTTTCTTT.

Worth noting for this clonotype: The junction departs from the called germline gene at one end, perhaps through a read error. V is TRBV7-9 and J is TRBJ2-1; D is undetermined. CDR1 SEHNR and CDR2 FQNEAQ come from the germline V gene (reference sequence). The CDR3 loop spans 12 amino acids. CDR3 loop: CASSLVDNGQFF. In DNA form, the CDR3 reads TGTGCCAGCAGCTTAGTGGATAATGGGCAGTTCTTC.

This sequence joins TRBV5-6 and TRBJ2-4; 8 bases are a match to TRBD2. The V and J ends lost 4 bases and 8 bases, in that order; junction bases with no gene match: 2. This CDR3 is 12 amino acids long. Looked up from germline, CDR1 is SGHDT and CDR2 is YYEEEE. The CDR3 sequence: CASSSGSHIQYF. The CDR3 bases are TGTGCCAGCAGCAGCGGGAGTCACATTCAGTACTTC. Complete variable domain (other parts from reference TRBV5-6 and TRBJ2-4): DAGVTQSPTHLIKTRGQQVTLRCSPKSGHDTVSWYQQALGQGPQFIFQYYEEEERQRGNFPDRFSGHQFPNYSSELNVNALLLGDSALYLCASSSGSHIQYFGAGTRLSVL.

This clonotype was seen a few times. This chain connects TRBV6-6 to TRBJ1-2; 9 bases align to TRBD1. V lost 4 bases to trimming and J lost 1 base; unmatched junction nucleotides: 10. Germline CDR1 is MNHNY and CDR2 is SVGAGI (reference sequence). There are 17 residues in the CDR3. The CDR3 reads CASSLGQGVIVNYGYTF. In DNA form, the CDR3 reads TGTGCCAGCAGTTTGGGACAGGGCGTGATCGTTAACTATGGCTACACCTTC.

This chain links TRBV3-1 with TRBJ1-2, with D perhaps TRBD1 (6 bases). The CDR3 totals 16 residues. V shed 0 bases and J shed 6 bases, with 17 bases lying between them. CDR1 and CDR2 (germline): LGHDT, YNNKEL (reference sequence). DNA of the CDR3: TGTGCCAGCAGCCAAGAGGGGGCCCCGGGACATCATGGCTACACCTTC. Its translation: CASSQEGAPGHHGYTF.

This clonotype has only a few counts. This chain joins TRBV9 and TRBJ1-3, with D unresolved. Germline V gene lookup returns CDR1 SGDLS and CDR2 YYNGEE. The V end was cut by 3 bases, the J end by 2 bases, with 18 bases between. The CDR3 is 17 amino acids. DNA of the CDR3: TGTGCCAGCAGCGAGGGTGGGCAGACCTTCCCTGGAAACACCATATATTTT. Translating gives CASSEGGQTFPGNTIYF.

This chain links TRBV15 with TRBJ2-5, with D possibly called TRBD1 or TRBD2 (5 bases each). Trimming left V 0 bases short and J 0 bases short, with 20 bases between. Germline CDR1 is LNHNV and CDR2 is YYDKDF (reference sequence). This CDR3 spans 19 amino acids. The CDR3 nucleotides read TGTGCCACCAGCAGAGATCGGGTCGGGGCCGAAGGGTACCAAGAGACCCAGTACTTC. Encoded protein: CATSRDRVGAEGYQETQYF. Full variable domain (missing parts from reference TRBV15 and TRBJ2-5): DAMVIQNPRYQVTQFGKPVTLSCSQTLNHNVMYWYQQKSSQAPKLLFHYYDKDFNNEADTPDNFQSRRPNTSFCFLDIRSPGLGDTAMYLCATSRDRVGAEGYQETQYFGPGTRLLVL.

Ten or more counts support this clonotype. The chain has TRBV6-4 and TRBJ2-2; TRBD2 is a possible D gene (7 bases). Trimming pared 2 bases from V and 7 bases from J, leaving 17 bases between. The CDR3 totals 16 residues. CDR1 and CDR2 from the germline V gene are MRHNA and SNTAGT. In nucleotides, the CDR3 is TGTGCCAGCAGTGACACACCGGGGGGCCCTAGCGGGGAGCTGTTTTTT. This encodes CASSDTPGGPSGELFF.

This clonotype was seen many times. The J gene is TRBJ2-7, the V gene TRBV6-6; D is ambiguous. Trimming took off 2 bases at V and 6 bases at J, with 11 bases between the two ends. The CDR3 totals 13 residues. CDR1 MNHNY and CDR2 SVGAGI come from the germline V gene (reference sequence). The CDR3 nucleotides read TGTGCCAGCAGTTACGACTTCAGGTTCGAGCAGTACTTC. The encoded protein is CASSYDFRFEQYF.

There are a few counts of this clonotype. The genes are TRBV20-1 and TRBJ1-2; 8 bases agree with TRBD1. This CDR3 is built from 14 residues. The trim removed 1 base at V and 2 bases at J, leaving 3 bases unmatched. Germline V gene lookup returns CDR1 DFQATT and CDR2 SNEGSKA (reference sequence). In DNA, the CDR3 is TGCAGTGCTAGAGCGGGACAGGCAAACTATGGCTACACCTTC. Its protein is CSARAGQANYGYTF.

The chain couples TRBV20-1 to TRBJ2-7, with D possibly TRBD1 on 5 matching bases. The germline V and J ends were trimmed by 6 bases and 0 bases, with 18 bases remaining between them. CDR3 length: 15 residues. Germline V CDR1 and CDR2: DFQATT, SNEGSKA (reference sequence). The CDR3 sequence is CSAEGWQGYSYEQYF. Written as DNA, the CDR3 is TGCAGTGCCGAAGGTTGGCAGGGCTACTCCTACGAGCAGTACTTC.

The CDR3 DNA is TGTGCCAGCAGTCCCTGGGACAGGGGCGCGGGTGAGCAGTTCTTC. Protein: CASSPWDRGAGEQFF. V and J are TRBV6-2 or TRBV6-3 and TRBJ2-1; TRBD1 agrees at 10 bases. This CDR3 contains 15 residues. From germline, CDR1 is MNHEY and CDR2 SVGEGT. Unmatched junction bases numbered 10, after V lost 5 bases and J lost 9 bases.

The V gene is TRBV7-9, the J gene TRBJ1-3; possible D gene TRBD1, 5 bases. Germline CDR1 and CDR2: SEHNR and FQNEAQ (reference sequence). V was cut by 1 base and J by 8 bases, with 9 bases left in between. The CDR3 has 13 amino acids. CDR3 nucleotides: TGTGCCAGCAGCTTAGGAGGGGCCTACACCATATATTTT. This sequence encodes CASSLGGAYTIYF.